This T cell receptor (beta chain) was captured in a study of cytomegalovirus exposure and HLA in healthy donors. Regarding the study as a whole: CMV serostatus was the sole immune exposure information available. Later analysis demonstrated an association between a missense DCLRE1C variant and TCR beta V- and J-gene trimming. In vitro work confirmed that a few CMV-associated chains recognize CMV antigens.

To note about this clone: Its antigen is not known.

Germline CDR1 ENHRY, CDR2 SYGVKD. V was shortened by 10 bases and J by 4 bases, with 17 bases between the two germline ends. This CDR3 contains 14 residues. It was with 60 Vbeta and 13 Jbeta primers that the PCR ran. The assay was immunoSEQ multiplex PCR, and TCRdb's table has in-frame clones only and misses some. The sample includes roughly 120,000 clones, around 72% of them seen just once. The V gene is TRBV10-3, the J gene TRBJ1-5, with TRBD1 as a possible D gene (6 bases). This TCR came from a woman between 35 and 50 years old in good health and CMV-seropositive. Sequencing was done on a sample of PBMCs. CDR3 DNA sequence: TGTGCCACCGGGACAACGGACGTTAATCAGCCCCAGCATTTT. This codes for CATGTTDVNQPQHF.